Each of the 19 T cell receptor beta chains below was sequenced from the same sample in a study of T cell responses to AZD1222 COVID-19 vaccine. Repertoires were generated with immunoSEQ multiplex PCR, while TCRdb's copy carries only in-frame clones and drops some. The table has roughly 93,000 clones, roughly 90% seen once. The sample here was peripheral blood, taken 28 days after the second AZD1222 dose. These receptor sequences come from an adult who received the AZD1222 COVID-19 vaccine.

V usage is TRBV7-9 and J usage is TRBJ2-2; TRBD2 matches at 8 bases. V shed 4 bases and J 1 base; nucleotides not matched to a gene: 5. This CDR3 has 16 residues. Germline values: CDR1 SEHNR, CDR2 FQNEAQ (reference sequence). The chain's CDR3 is CASSSSLAGNTGELFF. CDR3 coding DNA: TGTGCCAGCAGCTCGTCTCTAGCGGGGAACACCGGGGAGCTGTTTTTT.

This rearrangement joins TRBV11-3 to TRBJ2-5; D remains unclear. Looked up from germline, CDR1 is SGHNT and CDR2 is YENEEA. The CDR3 totals 15 residues. Deletions cut 5 bases from V and 5 bases from J, with 18 bases between. CDR3 sequence: CASSTRLETGETQYF. Here the CDR3 DNA reads TGTGCCAGCAGCACTCGACTCGAGACTGGGGAGACCCAGTACTTC.

The genes are TRBV19 and TRBJ1-5; 9 bases fit TRBD1. Trimming removed 1 base from V and 4 bases from J; junction bases left unmatched: 5. The CDR3 runs to 16 residues. CDR1 and CDR2 from the germline V gene are LNHDA and SQIVND (reference sequence). CDR3: CASSIVGTGRNQPQHF. As DNA, the CDR3 is TGTGCCAGTAGTATAGTTGGGACAGGGAGGAATCAGCCCCAGCATTTT.

The chain is built from TRBV4-1 and TRBJ2-5, with TRBD2 as a possible D gene (6 bases). Germline assignment: CDR1 MGHRA and CDR2 YSYEKL. The CDR3 runs 15 residues. V lost 5 bases and J lost 5, with 18 bases in between. The CDR3 here is CASSIRESGRETQYF. The CDR3 DNA follows: TGCGCCAGCAGCATCCGGGAGAGTGGCAGGGAGACCCAGTACTTC.

The chain couples TRBV12-3 or TRBV12-4 to TRBJ2-7; unclear D gene. This CDR3 has 13 residues. V was pared by 6 bases and J by 1 base, with 10 bases between. The CDR3 here is CASSALQSYEQYF. The CDR3 nucleotides are TGTGCCAGCAGCGCCCTACAATCCTACGAGCAGTACTTC.

The CDR3 DNA follows: TGTGCCAGCAACCACAGGGGTAACACCGGGGAGCTGTTTTTT. Translation: CASNHRGNTGELFF. The chain carries TRBV9 and TRBJ2-2; 7 nucleotides line up with TRBD1. V dropped 6 bases and J dropped 2; count of bases not matched to a gene: 4. The CDR3 runs 14 residues. Germline values: CDR1 SGDLS, CDR2 YYNGEE.

A word on this clone: The junction departs from the called germline gene at one end, perhaps through a read error. The chain uses TRBV7-7 and TRBJ2-2; tentatively, D is TRBD2 (5 bases). Germline CDR1 reads SSHAT; CDR2 reads FNYEAQ (reference sequence). The length of the CDR3 is 16 residues. This chain's CDR3 is CASSSTSGASTGELFF. The CDR3 nucleotides are TGTGCTAGCAGCTCCACTAGTGGCGCTAGCACCGGGGAGCTGTTTTTT.

This chain links TRBV15 with TRBJ1-3; D call uncertain. Trimming took off 0 bases at V and 0 bases at J, with 12 bases between the two ends. Germline loops: CDR1 LNHNV, CDR2 YYDKDF (reference sequence). This CDR3 is 17 amino acids long. In DNA form, the CDR3 reads TGTGCCACCAGCAGAGATCTGTCAATTAGCTCTGGAAACACCATATATTTT. It specifies CATSRDLSISSGNTIYF.

J is TRBJ1-1 and V is TRBV15; tentative D call: TRBD1 (6 bases). The V end was cut by 3 bases, the J end by 5 bases, with 13 bases between. The V gene's germline CDR1 is LNHNV and CDR2 YYDKDF (reference sequence). The CDR3 is 14 residues long. Here the CDR3 DNA reads TGTGCCACCAGCAGTGAAACAGGGACGACTGAAGCTTTCTTT. Translated: CATSSETGTTEAFF.

The chain links TRBV4-1 to TRBJ2-1; D is possibly TRBD1 (5 bases). V was shortened by 0 bases and J by 1 base, with 13 bases between the two germline ends. Germline values: CDR1 MGHRA, CDR2 YSYEKL. The CDR3 length is 17 residues. In DNA, the CDR3 is TGCGCCAGCAGCCAAGATCCGTTGGGGCCGTCCTACAATGAGCAGTTCTTC. Translation gives CASSQDPLGPSYNEQFF.

A few counts support this clone. This chain connects TRBV7-9 to TRBJ2-7; possibly TRBD1 for D (5 bases). V dropped 1 base and J dropped 3 bases, with 7 bases sitting between them. The CDR3 sequence is 13 residues long. The germline V gene has CDR1 SEHNR and CDR2 FQNEAQ (reference sequence). CDR3 sequence reads: CASSLGGGYEQYV. CDR3 sequence (DNA): TGTGCCAGCAGCTTAGGGGGCGGCTACGAGCAGTACGTC.

The rearrangement links TRBV11-2 to TRBJ1-6; no clear D. The V end was cut by 3 bases, the J end by 7 bases, with 7 bases between. The germline CDR1 and CDR2 sequences are SGHAT and FQNNGV. CDR3 length: 13 amino acids. The CDR3 spells CASSFSANSPLHF. DNA for the CDR3: TGTGCCAGCAGCTTCTCGGCCAATTCACCCCTCCACTTT.

The chain carries TRBV27 and TRBJ1-5; 8 bases line up with TRBD1. The V gene end was trimmed by 3 bases and the J gene end by 0 bases; junction bases not matched to a gene: 4. The germline gives CDR1 MNHEY, CDR2 SMNVEV (reference sequence). There are 16 residues in the CDR3. This chain's CDR3 is CASSLGTGYSNQPQHF. As DNA, the CDR3 is TGTGCCAGCAGTTTGGGGACAGGCTATAGCAATCAGCCCCAGCATTTT.

This clone was seen more than once but under ten times. V and J are TRBV13 and TRBJ1-1; D is undetermined. Per germline, CDR1 PRHDT and CDR2 FYEKMQ (reference sequence). This CDR3 comprises 16 residues. V lost 1 base, J lost 1 base, and 13 bases lay in between. For the CDR3, the DNA is TGTGCCAGCAGCTTAGCGGTTACGGAGTGGAACACTGAAGCTTTCTTT. Translating gives CASSLAVTEWNTEAFF.

The chain couples TRBV25-1 to TRBJ1-2, with D perhaps TRBD1 (5 bases). Trimming removed 2 bases at V and 5 bases at J, with 12 bases between. The CDR3 extends over 14 amino acids. Germline CDR1 and CDR2: MGHDK and SYGVNS. The CDR3 sequence: CASSEQGSGYGYTF. CDR3 bases: TGTGCCAGCAGTGAACAGGGCTCTGGGTATGGCTACACCTTC.

The rearrangement joins TRBV3-1 (or the pseudogene TRBV3-2) to TRBJ1-3; D not certain. Germline lookup yields CDR1 LGHDT and CDR2 YNNKEL (reference sequence). The CDR3 runs 14 residues. V was trimmed by 4 bases and J by 0 bases, leaving 7 bases between them. The chain's CDR3 is CASSPDTSGNTIYF. The CDR3 nucleotides read TGTGCCAGCAGCCCCGACACCTCTGGAAACACCATATATTTT.

This chain links TRBV7-8 with TRBJ2-1; D is possibly TRBD1 or TRBD2 (5 bases each). Trimming took 0 bases from V and 15 from J, leaving 12 bases between them. Germline V gene sequence: CDR1 SGHVS, CDR2 FQNEAQ. The CDR3 is 12 amino acids. DNA for the CDR3: TGTGCCAGCAGCTTAGCGTTGGGGGATGGGTTCTTC. Amino acids: CASSLALGDGFF.

The gene calls are TRBV4-1 and TRBJ2-5, with 10 bases identical to TRBD2. V was pared by 1 base and J by 4 bases, with 6 bases of the junction left unmatched. Germline V gives CDR1 MGHRA, CDR2 YSYEKL. The CDR3 consists of 16 residues. This CDR3 reads CASSQGPAGGPETQYF. CDR3 nucleotides: TGCGCCAGCAGCCAAGGCCCAGCGGGGGGGCCAGAGACCCAGTACTTC.

J is TRBJ2-1 and V is TRBV6-5; perhaps TRBD2 as D (6 bases). Germline V lookup: CDR1 MNHEY, CDR2 SVGAGI. The ends were cut back, 0 bases at V and 13 bases at J, with 16 bases in the middle. The CDR3 runs to 14 residues. The CDR3 here is CASSYSKLGRDQFF. As DNA, the CDR3 is TGTGCCAGCAGTTACTCGAAATTAGGGCGGGATCAGTTCTTC.